This T cell receptor beta chain was profiled in a study of response to subunit inactivated influenza vaccine. Study results and caveats: Each seasonal influenza vaccination recruits few new T cells, the authors suggested.

Germline V lookup: CDR1 SQVTM, CDR2 ANQGSEA. The CDR3 has 14 residues. Trimming took off 5 bases at V and 7 bases at J, with 21 bases between the two ends. Via MiXCR, TCRdb re-called the RT-PCR reads, giving one row per CDR3 protein. The table lists hundreds of thousands of distinct CDR3 sequences, approximately 14% of them singletons, with roughly 11% in the top ten. Only a few counts were recorded for this clonotype. Its antigen is unknown. The specimen comprised PBMCs from blood, sampled approximately 13 days after vaccination. The chain joins TRBV29-1 to TRBJ2-7; tentative D call: TRBD2 (6 bases). The clonotype comes from a man aged 50-59 years who received an inactivated influenza vaccine. DNA of the CDR3: TGCAGCGTTCGGGGGAGCCAGGGAAGGGATGAGCAGTACTTC. It encodes CSVRGSQGRDEQYF.